The T cell receptor beta chain under discussion was sequenced for a study of OX40 agonist ivuxolimab in advanced cancers. Between the trimmed V and J ends, which lost 3 bases and 6 bases, there was a span of 14 bases. CDR1 and CDR2 from the germline V gene are MNHEY and SMNVEV (reference sequence). The CDR3 is 15 residues long. Produced via immunoSEQ multiplex PCR; TCRdb's table is partial and in-frame only. The table has approximately 68,000 clones, 88% seen once. Sequencing used CD4+ or CD8+ T cells sorted from blood, obtained in a trial of the OX40 agonist ivuxolimab. The receptor was derived from an adult with an advanced solid tumor such as melanoma, head and neck, liver or kidney cancer. The rearrangement uses TRBV27 and TRBJ2-2; D is ambiguous. The CDR3 sequence is CASSFWVEGSGELFF. For the CDR3, the DNA is TGTGCCAGCAGTTTCTGGGTAGAAGGCTCCGGGGAGCTGTTTTTT.